One sample yielded the 6 T cell receptor beta chains listed below, sequenced in a study of T-cell memory formation after mild COVID-19 (dated by TCRdb to the early 2020s). The library came from 5' RACE. The sequencer listed for this sample is Illumina NovaSeq 6000. TCRdb passed the public sequencing reads through fastp at Q25 and MiXCR, retaining productive beta sequences. Every distinct CDR3 protein forms one entry, paired with its most common genes and DNA. Counted in this sample were hundreds of thousands of distinct CDR3 sequences; approximately 8% of them appeared once. The ten biggest clones cover 20% to 25% of the sample. Specimen: PBMCs or a T cell subset sorted from them (not recorded which). The source is a man between 18 and 29 years old who had mild COVID-19 (a few samples of this study predate the infection). The sample titles of this study are shuffled in the database, so cell type and time point are left out; the donor was told from shared clones.

This clonotype was recorded a few times. This rearrangement joins TRBV5-1 to TRBJ2-7; 8 bases are shared with TRBD1. The CDR3 consists of 12 residues. Trimming removed 2 bases from V and 6 bases from J; junction bases left unmatched: 1. Germline V gives CDR1 SGHRS, CDR2 YFSETQ. CDR3 sequence (DNA): TGCGCCAGCAGCTTAACAGGGGGCGAGCAGTACGTC. This gives the protein CASSLTGGEQYV.

This clonotype turned up a few times. The chain couples TRBV4-2 to TRBJ2-7, with 9 nucleotides matching TRBD2. The CDR3 covers 20 residues. J was trimmed by 6 bases and V by 1 base; bases with no gene match: 22. Germline V gives CDR1 LGHNA, CDR2 YNFKEQ. The CDR3 bases are TGTGCCAGCAGCCAAGGCCAGTACCCCGGGACTAGCCTAGAGGTACCCGAGCAGTACTTC. This gives the protein CASSQGQYPGTSLEVPEQYF.

This clonotype was picked up a small number of times. This sequence joins TRBV6-5 and TRBJ2-7, with D possibly being TRBD1 (6 bases). The germline V and J ends were trimmed by 0 bases and 4 bases, with 13 bases remaining between them. The CDR3 totals 15 residues. From germline, CDR1 is MNHEY and CDR2 SVGAGI. The CDR3 sequence: CASSYSPEDRYEQYF. In DNA form, the CDR3 reads TGTGCCAGCAGTTACTCACCCGAGGACAGATACGAGCAGTACTTC.

This clonotype appeared a few times. V usage is TRBV5-1 and J usage is TRBJ2-4, with 8 bases identical to TRBD1. The CDR3 is 16 residues long. Germline CDR1 is SGHRS and CDR2 is YFSETQ. J was trimmed by 6 bases and V by 0 bases; bases with no gene match: 8. As DNA, the CDR3 is TGCGCCAGCAGCTTGGATCCAGGGGGCGAGGGAAACATTCAGTACTTC. It specifies CASSLDPGGEGNIQYF. Drawing the rest from reference TRBV5-1 and TRBJ2-4, the complete variable domain is KAGVTQTPRYLIKTRGQQVTLSCSPISGHRSVSWYQQTPGQGLQFLFEYFSETQRNKGNFPGRFSGRQFSNSRSEMNVSTLELGDSALYLCASSLDPGGEGNIQYFGAGTRLSVL.

This clonotype was found many times. The rearrangement uses TRBV27 and TRBJ1-6; no clear D. Trimming removed 6 bases at V and 10 bases at J, with 13 bases between. Germline V CDR1 and CDR2: MNHEY, SMNVEV (reference sequence). The CDR3 totals 13 residues. The CDR3 nucleotides read TGTGCCAGCAGCCCCCAGTCTTACTCACCCCTCCACTTT. Amino acid sequence: CASSPQSYSPLHF.

This clonotype has at least ten counts. CDR3 residues: CASSLGVFLTDTQYF. The CDR3 bases are TGTGCCAGCAGCTTAGGAGTATTTCTCACAGATACGCAGTATTTT. The chain combines TRBV7-8 with TRBJ2-3, with unresolved D. The germline V and J ends were trimmed by 1 base and 2 bases, with 10 bases remaining between them. The CDR3 covers 15 residues. The germline gives CDR1 SGHVS, CDR2 FQNEAQ.